There are many counts of the clone carrying this T cell receptor beta chain. Time point defined: before trial treatment. The treatment that donors received included nivolumab, ipilimumab, aspirin, low-dose cyclophosphamide and low-dose radiotherapy. The sample originates from a study of low-dose radiotherapy and immunotherapy resistance in tumors. Study overall: Cohort 1 was given 0.5 Gy fractions every 2 weeks, 6.5 Gy in total. Intravenous cyclophosphamide at 200 mg/m2 preceded radiation and immunotherapy by one day, every two weeks.

Gene-specific TRAV and TRBV primers were used for first-strand cDNA, covering alpha and beta chains. Amplification of TCRs used a constant-region primer and V-primer adapter for around 18 PCR cycles. Each CDR3 protein gets one entry after TCRdb re-called the reads with MiXCR. The sample lists about 82,000 distinct CDR3 sequences; approximately 17% were seen once. V trimming: 4 bases; J trimming: 3 bases; junction bases outside the gene matches: 2. Germline CDR1 reads SGHTA; CDR2 reads FQGNSA. This CDR3 is built from 14 residues. This receptor was taken from a male donor with prostate cancer. Sequenced material: PBMCs, taken before treatment. The chain recombines TRBV7-2 with TRBJ2-7; 11 bases match TRBD2. CDR3: CASSSGLAGYEQYF. The CDR3 nucleotides read TGTGCCAGCAGCTCAGGACTAGCGGGCTACGAGCAGTACTTC.